The following is a T cell receptor beta chain sequence with its context. Its antigen is as yet unknown. V trimming: 4 bases; J trimming: 5 bases; junction bases outside the gene matches: 15. The CDR3 sequence is 17 residues long. Germline lookup yields CDR1 SGDLS and CDR2 YYNGEE. The primer mix covered 54 TRBV segments and 13 TRBJ segments. Sequenced by immunoSEQ multiplex PCR; TCRdb stores in-frame clones only, minus some. The table includes over 100,000 clones, over 90% detected once. This specimen comes from a study of T cell repertoires and HLA-DP antigens. Study overall: CD4+ T cells were cocultured with HeLa cells expressing HLA-DP. The donors, ranging 18-to-29 to 60-to-69 years, included a couple of males and one female.

The source is a woman aged 18-29 years in good health and CMV-seronegative. V is TRBV9 and J is TRBJ2-3; 8 positions match TRBD1. Sequenced sample: CD4+ T cells from PBMCs. The CDR3 nucleotides read TGTGCCAGCAGCATCCGGCGTGGGCAGGGGGCCGGAGATACGCAGTATTTT. This sequence encodes CASSIRRGQGAGDTQYF.